Sequencing of this T cell receptor beta chain was carried out in a study of OX40 agonist ivuxolimab in advanced cancers. General notes on the study: Ivuxolimab was a fully human IgG2 agonistic monoclonal antibody targeting the costimulatory receptor OX40 (CD134). Intravenous ivuxolimab was administered to patients every 2 weeks at six dose levels: 0.01, 0.1, 0.3, 1.5, 3 and 10 mg/kg. Among the roughly 54 dose-escalation patients, around 19 had hepatocellular carcinoma, 15 or so melanoma, 9 renal cell carcinoma and 9 head and neck cancer. In the dose-escalation cohort, more than 75% of patients were male, and the mean age was approximately 60 years, with a range of about 23 to 90. Patients were allowed to have had prior anti-PD-1, anti-PD-L1 or anti-CTLA-4 therapy, and approximately 41% of the dose-escalation patients had previously received checkpoint inhibitors. Partial responses occurred in three dose-escalation patients, of whom one had hepatocellular carcinoma and two had cutaneous melanoma. The purpose of peripheral TCRbeta sequencing was to test whether ivuxolimab changed TCR sequence diversity and led to clonal T-cell expansion. The paper reports the monotherapy dose-escalation portion (N of about 54 patients) of the phase I ivuxolimab trial.

As to this clone: Its specific antigen is unknown. Per-base quality was not reported, and no clone a single base away is much larger than it.

Genomic DNA was extracted from sorted cells for sequencing of the TCRbeta CDR3 region. The immunoSEQ Assay was used to sequence the TCRbeta CDR3 regions. TCRdb retrieved this table from immuneACCESS and kept in-frame rearrangements only. Not all clones are present; in checked studies, unresolved V genes account for under half, and no reason is known for the remainder. Recorded for this sample are under 60,000 clones; around 89% of them occurred a single time. The top ten clonotypes cover roughly a third of the sample. Study-wide conclusions, independent of this receptor: Low levels of normalized T-cell clonal expansion were also seen in some patients who did not respond. After ivuxolimab, expanded clones were on average more numerous among CD8+ T cells than among CD4+ T cells. The antigen specificity of the clonally expanded peripheral T cells was not determined. In the 0.1-3.0 mg/kg groups, partial responders had among the lowest normalized peripheral clonal expansion, particularly in CD8+ T cells. At doses of 0.1 to 3.0 mg/kg, clonal expansion of both CD4+ and CD8+ blood T cells was observed from baseline to week 6.

The cysteine opens and the phenylalanine closes a CDR3 of 14 amino acids. Here the CDR3 DNA is all that survives: 42 bases in frame from base 1. Trimming removed 4 bases from V and 1 base from J, leaving 11 bases between the germline ends. CDR1 and CDR2 are drawn from the germline V gene: SGHTA, FQGNSA. Patients with a history of autoimmune disease or receiving systemic immunosuppression were excluded from the trial. Peripheral blood for TCR sequencing was drawn from every dose cohort at baseline, at cycle 4 day 1 and at cycle 7 day 1. Samples were obtained from an open-label, multicenter, first-in-human phase I dose-escalation trial of ivuxolimab. Adults with locally advanced or metastatic melanoma, renal cell carcinoma, hepatocellular carcinoma or head and neck squamous cell carcinoma were enrolled in the trial. Before TCR sequencing, CD4+ T cells and CD8+ T cells from peripheral blood were sorted into separate populations.

The starting material was CD4+ or CD8+ T cells sorted from blood, obtained in a trial of the OX40 agonist ivuxolimab. This sequence was found in an adult with an advanced solid tumor such as melanoma, head and neck, liver or kidney cancer. The rearrangement combines TRBV7-2 with TRBJ2-7, with the D gene uncertain. The DNA sequence follows: TGTGCCAGCAGCTCCTCAGGTGATTCCTACGAGCAGTACTTC. Translated, this is CASSSSGDSYEQYF.